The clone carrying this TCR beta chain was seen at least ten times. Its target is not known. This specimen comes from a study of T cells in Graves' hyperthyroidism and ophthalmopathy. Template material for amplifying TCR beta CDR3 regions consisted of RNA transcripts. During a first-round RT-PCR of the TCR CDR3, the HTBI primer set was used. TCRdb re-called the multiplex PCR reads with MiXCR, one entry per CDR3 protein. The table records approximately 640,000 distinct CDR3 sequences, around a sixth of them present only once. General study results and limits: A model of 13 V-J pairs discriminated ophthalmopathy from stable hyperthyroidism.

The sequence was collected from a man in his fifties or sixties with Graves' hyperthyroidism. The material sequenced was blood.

The CDR3 protein is CAWSVVLVDEQYF. The CDR3 DNA reads as TGTGCCTGGAGTGTAGTTCTTGTGGACGAGCAGTACTTC. The V gene is TRBV30, the J gene TRBJ2-7; D is uncertain. Per the germline V gene, CDR1 is GTSNPN and CDR2 is SVGIG (reference sequence). This CDR3 comprises 13 residues. The V end was cut by 0 bases, the J end by 5 bases, with 11 bases between.